This TCR beta chain was recovered during a study of long-term antiretroviral therapy in people with HIV. Trimming shortened V by 0 bases and J by 5 bases, and 9 bases separated the two germline ends. This CDR3 is 13 amino acids long. Per germline, CDR1 SGDLS and CDR2 YYNGEE. Survey-level resolution applied to immunoSEQ assay v3.0. Profiled with immunoSEQ multiplex PCR; TCRdb holds only in-frame clones, not every one. The profile shows roughly 30,000 clones, 70% to 90% of them singletons. Each donor provided at least one pre-ART PBMC sample and at least two post-ART PBMC samples. Roughly 1-10 million cryopreserved PBMC were held in samples before DNA extraction.

The J gene is TRBJ2-7, the V gene TRBV9; a weak D match, TRBD2 (6 bases). This specimen consisted of unsorted PBMCs, obtained 0.8 years before starting antiretroviral therapy. This receptor was taken from a man between 18 and 35 years old with HIV. The CDR3 DNA reads as TGTGCCAGCAGCGTAGGAGCGGGCGACGAGCAGTACTTC. Its translation: CASSVGAGDEQYF.